This is a list of T cell receptor beta chains from one sample in a study of T cell responses to AZD1222 COVID-19 vaccine. The assay was immunoSEQ multiplex PCR, and TCRdb's table has in-frame clones only and misses some. The table has about 120,000 clones, 75% to 95% seen once. This material consisted of peripheral blood, taken 28 days after the second dose of the MenACWY control vaccine. The receptors derive from an adult who received the MenACWY meningococcal vaccine as a control. The conserved cysteine and the conserved F or W are not part of the CDR3 here. The size entry is marked missing in some rows and otherwise reads once, few, many or a size class.

>few|TRBV4-1
ASSQPTPEKLF
>NA|TRBV7-9
ASSSNLDRERGYT
>once|TRBV28
ASTPGLPLYEQY
>NA|TRBV2
ASTIQGTQPQH
>NA|TRBV10-3
AISVGQGWETQY
>NA|TRBV2
ASSRDSGAKNIQY
>NA|TRBV24-1
ATSDPYNEQF
>NA|TRBV18
ASSPDGLAGVTDTQY
>NA|TRBV27
ASSPWVDRDNGYT
>NA|TRBV6-4
ASSLGGSSNEQF
>medium-sized|TRBV19
ASSMTVNTEAF
>NA|TRBV27
ASSLTGISDQPQH
>NA|TRBV11-2
ASSLGWTSGLNYEQY
>NA|TRBV6-5
ASSYRPSRANTEAF
>NA|TRBV12-3/TRBV12-4
ASTLGAEAF
>NA|TRBV28
ASRLNRGFSGNTIY
>NA|TRBV4-2
ASSLLKGKRPGELF
>NA|TRBV19
ASSSYNEQF
>NA|TRBV4-2
ASSRGQDSPNEQF
>NA|TRBV7-9
ASSLAFTGGD
>NA|TRBV2
ASSEAAGISYEQY
>NA|TRBV7-8
ASSFLPGQGAFGYT
>few|TRBV29-1
SVEDLSGRREQY
>NA|TRBV4-1
ASSQDRGPREAF
>NA|TRBV27
ASSLGGDQPQH
>NA|TRBV28
ASSSRQGNQPQH
>NA|TRBV5-5
ASSFRDRYNEQF
>NA|TRBV28
ASSLKVRWPGQGNEQF
>NA|TRBV6-4
ASSAPGTGVSKCQPQH
>NA|TRBV30
AWSVPPLH
>NA|TRBV6-2/TRBV6-3
ASSSPRLGHTDTQY
>NA|TRBV11-1
ASGIDRPEAF